Listed below are T cell receptor beta chains from one sample, sequenced in a study of CD8+ T cells in alopecia areata. Clones were read by immunoSEQ multiplex PCR, and TCRdb kept only the in-frame ones, dropping some. The repertoire holds over 120,000 clones, with 40% to 55% as singletons. The starting material was CD4+ T cells sorted from blood, obtained at week 0. These receptors were collected from a human donor with alopecia areata. Each CDR3 is given with its conserved first and last residue. D genes are given only for firm matches. For some rows the clone size is stated as once, few or many, or as a class when expanded; others skip it.

>TRBV2|TRBJ1-4|few|NA
TGTGCCAGCAGTGAAGGGCGTTCGAAACTGTTTTTT
CASSEGRSKLFF
>TRBV18|TRBJ2-5|once|NA
TGTGCCAGCTCAACCCTATCGGGAGAGACCCAGTACTTC
CASSTLSGETQYF
>TRBV20-1|TRBJ2-7|few|NA
TGCAGTGTCCCGACTGGGGGCGAGCAGTACTTC
CSVPTGGEQYF
>TRBV2|TRBJ1-1|once|NA
TGTGCCAGCAGCAGGGAAGGGAACACTGAAGCTTTCTTT
CASSREGNTEAFF
>TRBV29-1|TRBJ2-1|once|NA
TGCAGCGTTCTACCGGGACTTAGCCCCAATGAGCAGTTCTTC
CSVLPGLSPNEQFF
>TRBV7-9|TRBJ2-5|NA|NA
TGTGCCAGCAGCCTCCCGACGTCGGGGTTCCAAGAGACCCAGTACTTC
CASSLPTSGFQETQYF
>TRBV5-1|TRBJ2-1|NA|NA
TGCGCCAGCAGCTTGACCGCTCGTAATGAGCAGTTCTTC
CASSLTARNEQFF
>TRBV6-5|TRBJ1-6|NA|NA
TGTGCCAGCAAGTACAGGGAGGATTCACCCCTCCACTTT
CASKYREDSPLHF
>TRBV6-5|TRBJ1-1|once|NA
TGTGCCTCACTCGGGGGGGAAAGGTCCGAAGCTTTCTTT
CASLGGERSEAFF
>TRBV19|TRBJ2-7|NA|TRBD1
TGTGCCAGTAGTGCCTGGACAGGGCCTCAATCCTACGAGCAGTACTTC
CASSAWTGPQSYEQYF
>TRBV30|TRBJ2-5|few|NA
TGTGCCTGGAGTGTAAATGCAGTGGGAGAGACCCAGTACTTC
CAWSVNAVGETQYF